Below are 4 T cell receptor beta chains sequenced from a single sample in a study of blood T cell repertoires in COVID-19. Here immunoSEQ multiplex PCR was the method, and the copy in TCRdb shows in-frame clones only, minus some. The sample has 350,000 to 500,000 clones, approximately 91% seen once. Sequenced sample: PBMCs or T cells enriched from blood (not recorded which). The receptors here all came from a woman aged 18-30 years who had been exposed to COVID-19.

The chain employs TRBV21-1 and TRBJ2-7; the D call in the table, TRBD1, was not verified against the DNA. TRBV21-1 is a pseudogene segment. The CDR3 runs to 16 residues. The chain's CDR3 is CASSKSLGRAPYEQYF. Here the CDR3 DNA reads TGTGCCAGCAGCAAATCGTTGGGCAGGGCGCCCTACGAGCAGTACTTC.

This clone showed up just a few times. This chain uses TRBV18 with TRBJ2-7, with 11 bases matching TRBD2. CDR1 is KGHSH, CDR2 LQKENI, per germline. The CDR3 totals 14 residues. The junction had 2 bases not matched to a gene; V was cut back by 3 bases and J by 4 bases. The CDR3 DNA sequence: TGTGCCAGCTCACCCGGGACTAGCGGATACGAGCAGTACTTC. It codes for CASSPGTSGYEQYF.

The rearrangement uses TRBV2 and TRBJ2-5; no clear D. V gave up 5 bases and J gave up 0 bases, with 13 bases separating them. The CDR3 runs to 15 residues. Germline CDR1 reads SNHLY; CDR2 reads FYNNEI. The CDR3 loop reads CASSRNSPYQETQYF. CDR3 bases: TGTGCCAGCAGTCGAAACTCCCCGTACCAAGAGACCCAGTACTTC.

The chain employs TRBV15 and TRBJ2-5; 11 bases match TRBD2. Germline-derived CDR1 and CDR2 are LNHNV and YYDKDF (reference sequence). The V and J ends lost 2 bases and 1 base, in that order; junction bases with no gene match: 6. The CDR3 is 17 amino acids. CDR3 in amino acids: CATSRLTSGMFQETQYF. CDR3 coding DNA: TGTGCCACCAGCAGATTGACTAGCGGGATGTTCCAAGAGACCCAGTACTTC.